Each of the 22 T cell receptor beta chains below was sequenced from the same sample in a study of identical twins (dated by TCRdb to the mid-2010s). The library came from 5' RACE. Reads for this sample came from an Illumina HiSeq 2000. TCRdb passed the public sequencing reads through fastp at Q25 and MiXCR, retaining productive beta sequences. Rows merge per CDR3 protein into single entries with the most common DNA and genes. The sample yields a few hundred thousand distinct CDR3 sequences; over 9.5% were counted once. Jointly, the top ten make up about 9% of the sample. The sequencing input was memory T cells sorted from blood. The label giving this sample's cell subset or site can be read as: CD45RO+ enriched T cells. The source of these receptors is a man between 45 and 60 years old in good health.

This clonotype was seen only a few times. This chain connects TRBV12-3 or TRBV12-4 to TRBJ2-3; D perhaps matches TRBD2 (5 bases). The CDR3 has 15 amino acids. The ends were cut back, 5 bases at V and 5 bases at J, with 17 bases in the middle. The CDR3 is CASSTTGRGEDTQYF. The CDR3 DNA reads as TGTGCCAGCAGTACGACGGGGAGAGGTGAAGATACGCAGTATTTT.

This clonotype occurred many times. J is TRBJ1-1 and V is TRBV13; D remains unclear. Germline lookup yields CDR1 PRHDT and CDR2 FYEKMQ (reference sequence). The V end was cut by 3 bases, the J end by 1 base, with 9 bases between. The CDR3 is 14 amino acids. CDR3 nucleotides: TGTGCCAGCAGCTTCTATTCTAAGAACACTGAAGCTTTCTTT. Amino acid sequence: CASSFYSKNTEAFF.

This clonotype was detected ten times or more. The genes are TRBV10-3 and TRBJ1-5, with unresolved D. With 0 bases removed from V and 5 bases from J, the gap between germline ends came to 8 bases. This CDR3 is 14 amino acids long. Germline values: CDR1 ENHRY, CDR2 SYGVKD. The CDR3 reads CAISESMEYQPQHF. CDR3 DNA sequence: TGTGCCATCAGTGAGTCGATGGAGTATCAGCCCCAGCATTTT.

The CDR3 protein is CSARVAGGPYEQYF. The CDR3 nucleotides read TGCAGTGCTAGAGTGGCGGGAGGGCCTTACGAGCAGTACTTC. This chain joins TRBV20-1 and TRBJ2-7; 9 nucleotides line up with TRBD2. The length of the CDR3 is 14 residues. CDR1 and CDR2 (germline): DFQATT, SNEGSKA (reference sequence). The V and J ends lost 1 base and 4 bases, in that order; junction bases with no gene match: 5.

In DNA form, the CDR3 reads TGTGCCAGCAGCCCCCGAGGAGCGGGAGACGAGCAGTACTTC. Residues: CASSPRGAGDEQYF. This chain links TRBV9 with TRBJ2-7; 8 bases match TRBD2. Trimming at V came to 4 bases and at J to 5 bases, leaving 8 bases not matched to a gene. Looked up from germline, CDR1 is SGDLS and CDR2 is YYNGEE. This CDR3 is built from 14 residues.

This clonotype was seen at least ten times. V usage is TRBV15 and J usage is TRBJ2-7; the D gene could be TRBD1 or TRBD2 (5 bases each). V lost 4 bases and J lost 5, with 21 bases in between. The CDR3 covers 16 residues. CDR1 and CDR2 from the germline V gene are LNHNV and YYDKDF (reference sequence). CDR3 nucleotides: TGTGCCACCAGCACCCGGGGCAGGGAGAGCGTAAACGAGCAGTACTTC. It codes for CATSTRGRESVNEQYF. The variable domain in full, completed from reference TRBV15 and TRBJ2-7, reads DAMVIQNPRYQVTQFGKPVTLSCSQTLNHNVMYWYQQKSSQAPKLLFHYYDKDFNNEADTPDNFQSRRPNTSFCFLDIRSPGLGDTAMYLCATSTRGRESVNEQYFGPGTRLTVT.

Here the CDR3 DNA reads TGTGCCAGCAGTCACATAGCGGGGGTGACCTCTGGGGCCAACGTCCTGACTTTC. Protein sequence: CASSHIAGVTSGANVLTF. This chain joins TRBV27 and TRBJ2-6; 9 positions agree with TRBD2. V trimming: 5 bases; J trimming: 0 bases; junction bases outside the gene matches: 8. Germline loops: CDR1 MNHEY, CDR2 SMNVEV (reference sequence). This CDR3 contains 18 residues.

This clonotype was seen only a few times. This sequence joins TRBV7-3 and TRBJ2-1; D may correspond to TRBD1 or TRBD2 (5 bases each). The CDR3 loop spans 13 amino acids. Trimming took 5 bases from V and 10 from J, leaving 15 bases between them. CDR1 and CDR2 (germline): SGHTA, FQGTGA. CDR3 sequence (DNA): TGTGCCAGCAGCCTAGGAGCCTGGGGGGAGCAGTTCTTC. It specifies CASSLGAWGEQFF.

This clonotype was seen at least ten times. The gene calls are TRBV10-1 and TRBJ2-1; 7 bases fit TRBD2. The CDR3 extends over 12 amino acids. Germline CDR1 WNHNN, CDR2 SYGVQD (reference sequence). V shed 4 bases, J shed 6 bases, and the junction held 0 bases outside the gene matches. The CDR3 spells CASSGTSNEQFF. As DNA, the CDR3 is TGCGCCAGCAGTGGGACTAGCAATGAGCAGTTCTTC.

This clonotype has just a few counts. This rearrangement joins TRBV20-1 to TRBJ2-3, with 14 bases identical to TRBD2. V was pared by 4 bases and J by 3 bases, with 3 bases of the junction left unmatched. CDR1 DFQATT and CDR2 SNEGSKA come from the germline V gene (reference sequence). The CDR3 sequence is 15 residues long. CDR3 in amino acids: CSATGTSGRTDTQYF. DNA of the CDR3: TGCAGTGCTACCGGGACTAGCGGGAGAACAGATACGCAGTATTTT.

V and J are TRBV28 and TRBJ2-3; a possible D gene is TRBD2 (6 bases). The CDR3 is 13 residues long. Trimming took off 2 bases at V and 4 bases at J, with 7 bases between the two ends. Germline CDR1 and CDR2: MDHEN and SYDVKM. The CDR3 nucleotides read TGTGCCAGCAGTTTACGGGAGCCAGATACGCAGTATTTT. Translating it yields CASSLREPDTQYF. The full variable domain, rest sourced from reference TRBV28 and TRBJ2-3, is DVKVTQSSRYLVKRTGEKVFLECVQDMDHENMFWYRQDPGLGLRLIYFSYDVKMKEKGDIPEGYSVSREKKERFSLILESASTNQTSMYLCASSLREPDTQYFGPGTRLTVL.

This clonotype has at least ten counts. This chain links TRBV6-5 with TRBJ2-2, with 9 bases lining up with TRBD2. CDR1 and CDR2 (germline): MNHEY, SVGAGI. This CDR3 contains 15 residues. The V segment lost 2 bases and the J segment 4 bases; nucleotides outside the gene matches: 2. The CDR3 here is CASSYAGGSTGELFF. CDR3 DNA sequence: TGTGCCAGCAGTTACGCGGGAGGGAGCACCGGGGAGCTGTTTTTT.

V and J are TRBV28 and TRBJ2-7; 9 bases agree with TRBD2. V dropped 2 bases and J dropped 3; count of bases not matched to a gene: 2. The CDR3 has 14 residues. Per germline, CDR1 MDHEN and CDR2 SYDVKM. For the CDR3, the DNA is TGTGCCAGCAGTTTAGCGGGGGGGGTCTACGAGCAGTACTTC. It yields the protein CASSLAGGVYEQYF.

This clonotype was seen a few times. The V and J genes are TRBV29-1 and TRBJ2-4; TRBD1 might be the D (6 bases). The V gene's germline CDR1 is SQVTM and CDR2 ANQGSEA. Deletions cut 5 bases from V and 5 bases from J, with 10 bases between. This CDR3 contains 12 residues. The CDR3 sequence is CSVRNRENIQYF. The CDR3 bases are TGCAGCGTTCGCAACAGGGAAAACATTCAGTACTTC.

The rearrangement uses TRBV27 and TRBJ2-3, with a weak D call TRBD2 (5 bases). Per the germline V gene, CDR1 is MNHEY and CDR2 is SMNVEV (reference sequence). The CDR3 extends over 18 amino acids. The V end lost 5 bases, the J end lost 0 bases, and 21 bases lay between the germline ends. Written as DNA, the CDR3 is TGTGCCAGCAGTCCGGTTTTCAGCGGAACTACTAGCACAGATACGCAGTATTTT. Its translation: CASSPVFSGTTSTDTQYF.

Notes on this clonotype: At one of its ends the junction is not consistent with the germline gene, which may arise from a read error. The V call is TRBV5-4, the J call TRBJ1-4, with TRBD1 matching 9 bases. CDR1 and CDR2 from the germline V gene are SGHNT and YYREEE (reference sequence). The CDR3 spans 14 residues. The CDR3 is CASSSQGAVEKLFF. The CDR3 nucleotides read TGTGCCAGTAGCTCACAGGGGGCCGTTGAAAAACTGTTTTTT.

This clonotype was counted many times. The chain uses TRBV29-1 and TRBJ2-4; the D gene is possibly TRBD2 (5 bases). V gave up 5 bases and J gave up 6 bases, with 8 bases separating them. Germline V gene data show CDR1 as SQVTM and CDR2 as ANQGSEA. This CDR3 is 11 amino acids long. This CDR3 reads CSVLRGNIQYF. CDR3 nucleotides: TGCAGCGTTCTACGGGGAAACATTCAGTACTTC.

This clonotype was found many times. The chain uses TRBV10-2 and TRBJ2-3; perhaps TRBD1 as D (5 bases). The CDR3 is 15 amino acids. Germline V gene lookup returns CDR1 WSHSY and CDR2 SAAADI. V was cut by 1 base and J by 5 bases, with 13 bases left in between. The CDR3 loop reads CASSELGLTGDTQYF. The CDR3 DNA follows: TGCGCCAGCAGTGAGTTGGGGCTGACGGGAGATACGCAGTATTTT.

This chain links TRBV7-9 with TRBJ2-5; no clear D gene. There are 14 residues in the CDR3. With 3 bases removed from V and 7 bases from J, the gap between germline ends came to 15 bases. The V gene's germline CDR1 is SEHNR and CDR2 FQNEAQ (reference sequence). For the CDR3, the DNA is TGTGCCAGCAGCTTGGGTCATAAAGGGCCGACCCAGTACTTC. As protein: CASSLGHKGPTQYF.

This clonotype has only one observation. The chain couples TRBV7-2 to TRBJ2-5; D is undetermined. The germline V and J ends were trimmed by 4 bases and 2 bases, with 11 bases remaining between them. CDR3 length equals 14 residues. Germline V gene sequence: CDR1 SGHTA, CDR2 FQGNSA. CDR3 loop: CASSSLGFQETQYF. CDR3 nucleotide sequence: TGTGCCAGCAGCTCCCTGGGTTTTCAAGAGACCCAGTACTTC.

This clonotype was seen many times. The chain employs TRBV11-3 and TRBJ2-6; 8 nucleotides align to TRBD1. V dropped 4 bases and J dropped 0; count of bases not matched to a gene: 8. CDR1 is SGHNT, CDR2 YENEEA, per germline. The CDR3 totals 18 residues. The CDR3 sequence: CASSSGTGVSSGANVLTF. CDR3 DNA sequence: TGTGCCAGCAGCTCCGGGACAGGAGTAAGCTCTGGGGCCAACGTCCTGACTTTC.

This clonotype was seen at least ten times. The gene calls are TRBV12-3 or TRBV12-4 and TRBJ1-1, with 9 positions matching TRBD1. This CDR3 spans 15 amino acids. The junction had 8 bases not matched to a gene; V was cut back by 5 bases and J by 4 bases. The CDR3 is CASSPDGQGTTEAFF. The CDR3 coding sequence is TGTGCCAGCAGTCCGGACGGACAGGGGACCACTGAAGCTTTCTTT.